The rows below give T cell receptor beta chains drawn from one sample of a study of T cells after yellow fever vaccination. Using its own MiXCR run on the 5' RACE reads, TCRdb lists one record per CDR3 protein. The sample contains 300,000 or so distinct CDR3 sequences, about 7.8% of which appear only once. The source material was PBMCs, sampled approximately 47 days after the first yellow fever vaccination. The receptors here all came from a man aged 18 to 35 who received the YFV17D yellow fever vaccine. CDR3s include the opening cysteine and the closing phenylalanine or tryptophan. The order of the fields is D gene, J gene, clone size, V gene, CDR3 DNA, CDR3 protein. A D gene is named only where the DNA matches it firmly. Clone size is stated in some rows and not others, as once, few, many or a class when expanded.

d_gene: TRBD1
j_gene: TRBJ2-2
abundance: -
v_gene: TRBV5-4
CDR3nt: TGTGCCAGCAGCTTCGAGACAGGGGTTAACGGGGAGCTGTTTTTT
CDR3aa: CASSFETGVNGELFF

d_gene: TRBD2
j_gene: TRBJ2-5
abundance: many
v_gene: TRBV5-6
CDR3nt: TGTGCCAGCAGCGCGCAACTAGCGGGGCAAGAGACCCAGTACTTC
CDR3aa: CASSAQLAGQETQYF

d_gene: -
j_gene: TRBJ2-3
abundance: -
v_gene: TRBV4-1
CDR3nt: TGCGCCAGCAGCCCACACCGGGACAGCACAGATACGCAGTATTTT
CDR3aa: CASSPHRDSTDTQYF

d_gene: -
j_gene: TRBJ2-3
abundance: few
v_gene: TRBV7-3
CDR3nt: TGTGCCAGCAGCCCCACAGGTCTCAGGGCCACGGGGACAGATACGCAGTATTTT
CDR3aa: CASSPTGLRATGTDTQYF

d_gene: TRBD1
j_gene: TRBJ1-1
abundance: many
v_gene: TRBV5-1
CDR3nt: TGCGCCAGCAGCTTGGCGGACAGGGGGCGTGAAGCTTTCTTT
CDR3aa: CASSLADRGREAFF

d_gene: -
j_gene: TRBJ1-2
abundance: -
v_gene: TRBV10-3
CDR3nt: TGTGCCATCAGTGAGGACGGCTCCTTCTATGGCTACACCTTC
CDR3aa: CAISEDGSFYGYTF

d_gene: -
j_gene: TRBJ1-2
abundance: -
v_gene: TRBV3-1
CDR3nt: TGTGCCAGCAGCCTCGGAACATCGGAGGGCCGGTACTATGGCTACACCTTC
CDR3aa: CASSLGTSEGRYYGYTF

d_gene: -
j_gene: TRBJ2-3
abundance: -
v_gene: TRBV6-5
CDR3nt: TGTGCCAGCAGTTACCGTCTAGTTAGCACAGATACGCAGTATTTT
CDR3aa: CASSYRLVSTDTQYF

d_gene: -
j_gene: TRBJ2-1
abundance: -
v_gene: TRBV3-1
CDR3nt: TGTGCCAGCAGCCAGCTTGAGCGGACTACCTCCTACAATGAGCAGTTCTTC
CDR3aa: CASSQLERTTSYNEQFF

d_gene: -
j_gene: TRBJ2-3
abundance: few
v_gene: TRBV3-1
CDR3nt: TGTGCCAGCAGCCAAGTGGCAGTTTACACAGATACGCAGTATTTT
CDR3aa: CASSQVAVYTDTQYF

d_gene: TRBD1
j_gene: TRBJ2-1
abundance: -
v_gene: TRBV9
CDR3nt: TGTGCCAGCAGCGAGGGGTCATCCGGGACAGGAGCCTACAATGAGCAGTTCTTC
CDR3aa: CASSEGSSGTGAYNEQFF

d_gene: -
j_gene: TRBJ2-2
abundance: many
v_gene: TRBV7-2
CDR3nt: TGTGCCAGCAGCGACGGGACGGGCTACACCGGGGAGCTGTTTTTT
CDR3aa: CASSDGTGYTGELFF

d_gene: -
j_gene: TRBJ2-2
abundance: -
v_gene: TRBV20-1
CDR3nt: TGCAGTGCTAGAGGGTTGGTTACCGGGGAGCTGTTTTTT
CDR3aa: CSARGLVTGELFF

d_gene: -
j_gene: TRBJ2-3
abundance: few
v_gene: TRBV7-2
CDR3nt: TGTGCCAGCAGCTTAGGAGGGGATGCGGGGGATACGCAGTATTTT
CDR3aa: CASSLGGDAGDTQYF

d_gene: TRBD1
j_gene: TRBJ1-3
abundance: few
v_gene: TRBV20-1
CDR3nt: TGCAGTGCTGGGACAGGCTCTGGAAACACCATATATTTT
CDR3aa: CSAGTGSGNTIYF

d_gene: TRBD2
j_gene: TRBJ2-1
abundance: few
v_gene: TRBV2
CDR3nt: TGTGCCAGCAGAACGAGGCTTCTAGCGGCCCAAAACAATGAGCAGTTCTTC
CDR3aa: CASRTRLLAAQNNEQFF

d_gene: -
j_gene: TRBJ1-3
abundance: few
v_gene: TRBV6-5
CDR3nt: TGTGCCAGCAGTTACTCGCCGTTTAGGGACACCATATATTTT
CDR3aa: CASSYSPFRDTIYF

d_gene: -
j_gene: TRBJ2-3
abundance: -
v_gene: TRBV6-6
CDR3nt: TGTGCCAGCAGGAAAGTCGAAACAGATACGCAGTATTTT
CDR3aa: CASRKVETDTQYF

d_gene: -
j_gene: TRBJ2-1
abundance: -
v_gene: TRBV5-1
CDR3nt: TGCGCCAGCAACGAGCACCGTTTCTCGCGTGAGCAGTTCTTC
CDR3aa: CASNEHRFSREQFF

d_gene: -
j_gene: TRBJ1-6
abundance: few
v_gene: TRBV6-5
CDR3nt: TGTGCCAGCAGTTATTGGGGGGAGGATTCACCCCTCCACTTT
CDR3aa: CASSYWGEDSPLHF

d_gene: -
j_gene: TRBJ2-1
abundance: few
v_gene: TRBV27
CDR3nt: TGTGCCAGCAGTTTGATGCCCCCGGGAGTGAGGTCCTACAATGAGCAGTTCTTC
CDR3aa: CASSLMPPGVRSYNEQFF

d_gene: -
j_gene: TRBJ2-2
abundance: -
v_gene: TRBV3-1
CDR3nt: TGTGCCAGCAGCCCGGAACCACAGGGCGGTAGCGCCGGGGAGCTGTTTTTT
CDR3aa: CASSPEPQGGSAGELFF

d_gene: TRBD1
j_gene: TRBJ2-7
abundance: many
v_gene: TRBV7-9
CDR3nt: TGTGCCAGCTCACCAGGGGGCTCCTACGAGCAGTACTTC
CDR3aa: CASSPGGSYEQYF

d_gene: -
j_gene: TRBJ1-1
abundance: many
v_gene: TRBV7-2
CDR3nt: TGTGCCAGCAGCTTAGCCGGGGTGACTGAAGCTTTCTTT
CDR3aa: CASSLAGVTEAFF

d_gene: -
j_gene: TRBJ1-2
abundance: -
v_gene: TRBV6-2/TRBV6-3
CDR3nt: TGTGCCAGCAGTTACGGCAGGGTGTATGGCTACACCTTC
CDR3aa: CASSYGRVYGYTF

d_gene: -
j_gene: TRBJ2-5
abundance: -
v_gene: TRBV5-4
CDR3nt: TGTGCCAGCAGCTCCGCCCCCGTTTCGAGCGAGACCCAGTACTTC
CDR3aa: CASSSAPVSSETQYF

d_gene: TRBD1
j_gene: TRBJ2-7
abundance: -
v_gene: TRBV11-2
CDR3nt: TGTGCCAGCAGCTTAGTAGGGGGAAGACAGGGGCCCTTAATCTACGAGCAGTACTTC
CDR3aa: CASSLVGGRQGPLIYEQYF

d_gene: -
j_gene: TRBJ2-7
abundance: -
v_gene: TRBV5-1
CDR3nt: TGCGCCAGCAGCGGCGGCTGGGACGAGCAGTACTTC
CDR3aa: CASSGGWDEQYF

d_gene: -
j_gene: TRBJ2-3
abundance: -
v_gene: TRBV2
CDR3nt: TGTGCCAGCAGTGAATCTCGGACAGATACGCAGTATTTT
CDR3aa: CASSESRTDTQYF

d_gene: TRBD1
j_gene: TRBJ2-5
abundance: many
v_gene: TRBV6-1
CDR3nt: TGTGCCAGCAGTAAGGACAGGCCTGGGGAAGAGACCCAGTACTTC
CDR3aa: CASSKDRPGEETQYF

d_gene: -
j_gene: TRBJ1-6
abundance: -
v_gene: TRBV4-2
CDR3nt: TGTGCCAGCAGCCAAGACAAGGGGCTTAATTCACCCCTCCACTTT
CDR3aa: CASSQDKGLNSPLHF

d_gene: -
j_gene: TRBJ1-4
abundance: few
v_gene: TRBV6-1
CDR3nt: TGTGCCAGCAGTAGGGGACGGGTTGAAAAACTGTTTTTT
CDR3aa: CASSRGRVEKLFF

d_gene: -
j_gene: TRBJ2-1
abundance: few
v_gene: TRBV5-4
CDR3nt: TGTGCCAGCAGCTTGGGTGGGGGGAGCTCCTACAATGAGCAGTTCTTC
CDR3aa: CASSLGGGSSYNEQFF

d_gene: TRBD1
j_gene: TRBJ1-2
abundance: few
v_gene: TRBV2
CDR3nt: TGTGCCAGCAGTGGGACAGGGACTAACTATGGCTACACCTTC
CDR3aa: CASSGTGTNYGYTF

d_gene: -
j_gene: TRBJ2-5
abundance: -
v_gene: TRBV7-3
CDR3nt: TGTGCCAGCAGCTTAAATTCGGGACACTATCAAGAGACCCAGTACTTC
CDR3aa: CASSLNSGHYQETQYF

d_gene: -
j_gene: TRBJ2-5
abundance: few
v_gene: TRBV11-2
CDR3nt: TGTGCCAGCAGCCTCAATCTAGCCGCCCAAGAGACCCAGTACTTC
CDR3aa: CASSLNLAAQETQYF

d_gene: TRBD2
j_gene: TRBJ2-1
abundance: few
v_gene: TRBV2
CDR3nt: TGTGCCAGCATAACTAGCGGGGGTTCTTCCCAGTTCTTC
CDR3aa: CASITSGGSSQFF

d_gene: TRBD2
j_gene: TRBJ2-3
abundance: many
v_gene: TRBV5-1
CDR3nt: TGCGCCAGCAGCCAGCTGCGGGCGGGGGGTTCAGATACGCAGTATTTT
CDR3aa: CASSQLRAGGSDTQYF

d_gene: -
j_gene: TRBJ2-1
abundance: -
v_gene: TRBV9
CDR3nt: TGTGCCAGCAGCGTAGGCCCCTATGAGCAGTTCTTC
CDR3aa: CASSVGPYEQFF

d_gene: -
j_gene: TRBJ2-3
abundance: few
v_gene: TRBV11-3
CDR3nt: TGTGCCAGCAGCCCCCCAGGGGGGGCAGATACGCAGTATTTT
CDR3aa: CASSPPGGADTQYF

d_gene: TRBD1
j_gene: TRBJ2-1
abundance: few
v_gene: TRBV5-1
CDR3nt: TGCGCCACCGGACAGGGGGCAAGTGAGCAGTTCTTC
CDR3aa: CATGQGASEQFF

d_gene: -
j_gene: TRBJ2-2
abundance: -
v_gene: TRBV10-3
CDR3nt: TGTGCCATCAGAACAGAAGATACCGGGGAGCTGTTTTTT
CDR3aa: CAIRTEDTGELFF

d_gene: TRBD1
j_gene: TRBJ2-5
abundance: few
v_gene: TRBV19
CDR3nt: TGTGCCAGTAGTCCCCAGAGGGCCGGGACAGCTGGACAAGAGACCCAGTACTTC
CDR3aa: CASSPQRAGTAGQETQYF

d_gene: -
j_gene: TRBJ1-1
abundance: -
v_gene: TRBV19
CDR3nt: TGTGCCAGTAATAGCCTGGGCATGAACACTGAAGCTTTCTTT
CDR3aa: CASNSLGMNTEAFF

d_gene: -
j_gene: TRBJ1-5
abundance: few
v_gene: TRBV5-1
CDR3nt: TGCGCCAGCAGCCCAACGTGGGGCAATCAGCCCCAGCATTTT
CDR3aa: CASSPTWGNQPQHF

d_gene: TRBD1
j_gene: TRBJ2-1
abundance: few
v_gene: TRBV11-1
CDR3nt: TGTGCCAGCAGCTACGGACAGGGACAGTTCTTC
CDR3aa: CASSYGQGQFF

d_gene: -
j_gene: TRBJ2-1
abundance: -
v_gene: TRBV7-2
CDR3nt: TGTGCCAGCAGCCCGCATCTCGGACGGGAGCAGTTCTTC
CDR3aa: CASSPHLGREQFF

d_gene: -
j_gene: TRBJ2-3
abundance: few
v_gene: TRBV7-2
CDR3nt: TGTGCCAGCAGCTGGGGGGGCCGCTTCACAGATACGCAGTATTTT
CDR3aa: CASSWGGRFTDTQYF

d_gene: -
j_gene: TRBJ2-7
abundance: -
v_gene: TRBV7-6
CDR3nt: TGTGCCAGCAGCTTACTGCAGTCCTACGAGCAGTACTTC
CDR3aa: CASSLLQSYEQYF